This T cell receptor beta chain was found in a study of cytomegalovirus exposure and HLA in healthy donors. A word on this clone: Its antigen remains unknown.

Study conclusions and caveats: In all likelihood, a cluster of highly shared sequence variants was a sequencing artifact. Among the CMV-associated chains, a few were confirmed in vitro as specific for CMV antigens. Prior analysis indicated that the majority of TCR beta V segments exhibited productivity approximately 87% or approximately 30% of the time.

PCR primers comprised 60 Vbeta and 13 Jbeta primers. The table came from immunoSEQ multiplex PCR; TCRdb's copy has only in-frame clones and leaves some out. The sample holds roughly 46,000 clones. Germline CDR1 is MRHNA and CDR2 is SNTAGT. This CDR3 contains 19 residues. With 6 bases clipped from V and 2 bases from J, the junction kept 12 bases outside the gene matches. The source of this sequence is a woman aged 40 to 50 in good health and CMV-seronegative. The rearrangement links TRBV6-4 to TRBJ2-2; 13 bases match TRBD2. The sequenced sample consisted of PBMCs. CDR3 sequence reads: CASSPTLLAGGINTGELFF. The DNA for the CDR3 is TGTGCCAGCAGCCCTACCCTACTAGCGGGAGGGATCAACACCGGGGAGCTGTTTTTT.